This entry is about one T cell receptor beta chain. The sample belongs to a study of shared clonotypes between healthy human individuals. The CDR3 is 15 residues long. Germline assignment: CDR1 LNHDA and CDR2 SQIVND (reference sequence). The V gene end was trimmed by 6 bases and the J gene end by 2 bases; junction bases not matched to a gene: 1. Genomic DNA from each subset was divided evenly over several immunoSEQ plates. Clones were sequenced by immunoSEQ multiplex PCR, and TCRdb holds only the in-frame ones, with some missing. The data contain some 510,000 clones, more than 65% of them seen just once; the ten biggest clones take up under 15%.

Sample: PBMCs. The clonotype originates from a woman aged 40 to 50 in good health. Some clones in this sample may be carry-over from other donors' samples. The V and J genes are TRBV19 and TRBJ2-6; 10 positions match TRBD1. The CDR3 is CASRDRGPGANVLTF. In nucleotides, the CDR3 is TGTGCCAGTAGAGACAGGGGGCCTGGGGCCAACGTCCTGACTTTC.